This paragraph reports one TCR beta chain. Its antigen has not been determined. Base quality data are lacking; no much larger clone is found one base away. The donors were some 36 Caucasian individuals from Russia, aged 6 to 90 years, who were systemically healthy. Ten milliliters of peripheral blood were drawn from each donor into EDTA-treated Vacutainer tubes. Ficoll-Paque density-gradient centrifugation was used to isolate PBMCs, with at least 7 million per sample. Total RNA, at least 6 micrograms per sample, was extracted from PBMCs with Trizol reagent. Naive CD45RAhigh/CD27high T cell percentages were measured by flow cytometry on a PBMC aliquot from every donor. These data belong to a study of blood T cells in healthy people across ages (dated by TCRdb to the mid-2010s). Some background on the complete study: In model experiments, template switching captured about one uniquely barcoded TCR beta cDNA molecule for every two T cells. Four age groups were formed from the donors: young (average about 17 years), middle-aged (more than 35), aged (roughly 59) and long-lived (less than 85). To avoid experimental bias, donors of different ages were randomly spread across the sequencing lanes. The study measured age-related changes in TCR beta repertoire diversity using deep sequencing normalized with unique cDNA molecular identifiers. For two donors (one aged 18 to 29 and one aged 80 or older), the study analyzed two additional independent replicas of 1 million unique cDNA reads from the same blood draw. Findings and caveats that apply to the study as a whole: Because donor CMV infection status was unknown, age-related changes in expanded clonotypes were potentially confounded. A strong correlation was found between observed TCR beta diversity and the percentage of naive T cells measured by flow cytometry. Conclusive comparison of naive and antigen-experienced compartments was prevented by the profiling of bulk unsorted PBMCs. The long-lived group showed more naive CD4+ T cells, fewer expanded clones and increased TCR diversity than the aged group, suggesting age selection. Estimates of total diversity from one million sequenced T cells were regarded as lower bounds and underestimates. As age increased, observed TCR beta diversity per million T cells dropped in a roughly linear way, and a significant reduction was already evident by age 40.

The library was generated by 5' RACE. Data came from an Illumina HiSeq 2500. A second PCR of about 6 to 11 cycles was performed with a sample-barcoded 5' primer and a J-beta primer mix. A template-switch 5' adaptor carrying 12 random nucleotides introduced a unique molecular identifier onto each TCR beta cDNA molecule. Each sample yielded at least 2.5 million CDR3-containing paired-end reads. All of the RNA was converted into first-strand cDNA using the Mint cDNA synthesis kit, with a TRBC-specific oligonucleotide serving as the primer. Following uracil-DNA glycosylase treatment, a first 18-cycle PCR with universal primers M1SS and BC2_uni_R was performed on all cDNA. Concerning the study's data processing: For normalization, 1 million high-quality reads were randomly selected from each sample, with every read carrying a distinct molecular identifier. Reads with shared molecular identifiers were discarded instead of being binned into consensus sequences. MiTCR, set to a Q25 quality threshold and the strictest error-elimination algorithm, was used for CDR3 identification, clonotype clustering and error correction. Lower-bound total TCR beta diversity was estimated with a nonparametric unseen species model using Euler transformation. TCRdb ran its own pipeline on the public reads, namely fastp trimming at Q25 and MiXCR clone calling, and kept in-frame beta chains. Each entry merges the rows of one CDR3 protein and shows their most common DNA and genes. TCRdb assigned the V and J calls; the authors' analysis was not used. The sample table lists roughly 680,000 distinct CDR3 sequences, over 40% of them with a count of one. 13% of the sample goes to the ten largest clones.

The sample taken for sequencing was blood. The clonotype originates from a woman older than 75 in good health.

The CDR3 has the sequence CASSQGPGTANTEAFF. The DNA reads TGTGCCAGCAGCCAAGGACCCGGGACAGCGAACACTGAAGCTTTCTTT. The V gene is TRBV3-1 and the J gene is TRBJ1-1, and TRBD1 matches 7 of the central bases. The CDR3 goes from the cysteine to the phenylalanine over 16 residues. This entry keeps only the CDR3 DNA: 48 bases, framed from base 1. The germline V gene (reference sequence) supplies CDR1 LGHDT and CDR2 YNNKEL. The germline V and J ends show losses of 1 base and 1 base respectively, and no gene match explains 6 bases of the junction.